This T cell receptor (beta chain) was captured by sequencing in a study of T-cell memory formation after mild COVID-19. Findings and caveats of the study: Memory sampled before infection contained some responding clones, suggesting cross-reactive memory joined. Confirmation of SARS-CoV-2 specificity was lacking for second-wave clones peaking day 37.

In its sample, this clonotype was seen a few times. Its antigen is not known. TCRdb re-called the 5' RACE reads through MiXCR, storing one row per CDR3 protein. The table includes 380,000 or so distinct CDR3 sequences, under 15% detected once. Germline V gene lookup returns CDR1 MNHEY and CDR2 SVGAGI. Trimming took 5 bases from V and 3 from J, leaving 17 bases between them. This CDR3 comprises 16 residues. Sequences were obtained from PBMCs or a T cell subset sorted from them (not recorded which). The receptor was isolated from a man aged 18 to 30 who had mild COVID-19 (a few samples of this study predate the infection). Cell type and time point are not known. The rearrangement uses TRBV6-5 and TRBJ1-5; D is perhaps TRBD1 (6 bases). The CDR3 is CASSTISGTNNQPQHF. CDR3 sequence (DNA): TGTGCCAGCAGTACTATCAGCGGGACAAACAATCAGCCCCAGCATTTT.